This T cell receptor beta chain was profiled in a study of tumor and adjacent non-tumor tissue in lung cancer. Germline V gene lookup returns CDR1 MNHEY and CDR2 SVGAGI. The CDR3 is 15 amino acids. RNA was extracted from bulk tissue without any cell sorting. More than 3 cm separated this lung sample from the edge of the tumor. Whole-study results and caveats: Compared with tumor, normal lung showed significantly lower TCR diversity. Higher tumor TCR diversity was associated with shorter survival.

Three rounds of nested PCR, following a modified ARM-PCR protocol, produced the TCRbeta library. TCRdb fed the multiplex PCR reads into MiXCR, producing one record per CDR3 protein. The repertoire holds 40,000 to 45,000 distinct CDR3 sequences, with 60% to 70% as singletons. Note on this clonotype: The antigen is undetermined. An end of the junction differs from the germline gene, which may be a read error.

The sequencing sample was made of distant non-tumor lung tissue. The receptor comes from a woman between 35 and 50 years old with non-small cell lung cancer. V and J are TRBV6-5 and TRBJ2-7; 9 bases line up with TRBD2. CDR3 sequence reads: CASSHYSGGWNEHYF. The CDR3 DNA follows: TGTGCCAGCAGTCATTATAGCGGGGGATGGAACGAGCATTACTTC.